These 5 T cell receptor beta chains were all obtained from the same sample, sequenced in a study of identical twins' blood T cells (dated by TCRdb to 2012 to 2014). The library was prepared using 5' RACE. TCRdb lists the instrument as Illumina Genome Analyzer IIx. The public reads were run again by TCRdb, first through fastp at Q25 and then through MiXCR, and only productive beta chains were kept. Duplicate CDR3 protein sequences are folded into a single record with the most common DNA and genes. The sample profile shows 350,000 to 450,000 distinct CDR3 sequences; about 28% of them were found once. Approximately 6.6% of the sample rests with the top ten. Sample: PBMCs. The receptors were gathered from a woman between 18 and 55 years old in good health.

In its sample, this clonotype was seen a few times. The V and J genes are TRBV18 and TRBJ2-7; 10 bases are shared with TRBD1. The CDR3 has 19 amino acids. J was trimmed by 0 bases and V by 3 bases; bases with no gene match: 14. Germline loops: CDR1 KGHSH, CDR2 LQKENI. CDR3 loop: CASSPLQSRDRGNSYEQYF. The CDR3 DNA follows: TGTGCCAGCTCACCCCTCCAATCCCGGGACAGGGGTAACTCCTACGAGCAGTACTTC.

The chain carries TRBV20-1 and TRBJ1-1; the D gene is possibly TRBD1 (6 bases). The CDR3 sequence is 15 residues long. Germline-derived CDR1 and CDR2 are DFQATT and SNEGSKA (reference sequence). V dropped 4 bases and J dropped 1 base, with 16 bases sitting between them. The CDR3 DNA reads TGCAGTGCTACCGACCCAACGGGGGCGAACACTGAAGCTTTCTTT. As protein: CSATDPTGANTEAFF.

This clonotype has a count of ten or more. This sequence joins TRBV12-3 or TRBV12-4 and TRBJ1-2; D not certain. This CDR3 has 12 residues. Trimming removed 7 bases from V and 6 bases from J, with 12 bases in between. CDR3 region: CASNQRSDGYTF. The CDR3 region has the DNA TGTGCCAGCAATCAAAGGTCGGATGGCTACACCTTC.

This clonotype was counted a few times. As DNA, the CDR3 is TGTGCCAGCAGTTTAGGGGGACTAGCGGGATTGCAGTTCTTC. Translating it yields CASSLGGLAGLQFF. The chain has TRBV12-3 or TRBV12-4 and TRBJ2-1, with TRBD2 matching 13 bases. The CDR3 contains 14 residues. V trimming: 1 base; J trimming: 12 bases; junction bases outside the gene matches: 3.

The chain is built from TRBV6-5 and TRBJ1-4, with 8 bases fitting TRBD1. The CDR3 extends over 15 amino acids. With 6 bases clipped from V and 0 bases from J, the junction kept 3 bases outside the gene matches. The germline V gene has CDR1 MNHEY and CDR2 SVGAGI. The DNA for the CDR3 is TGTGCCAGCAGGCTACAGGGGGCAACTAATGAAAAACTGTTTTTT. It translates to CASRLQGATNEKLFF.